What follows are 15 T cell receptor beta chains derived from one specimen sequenced in a study of vaccination effects on CD4 cells after COVID-19. No antigen is known for these receptors. The assay was immunoSEQ multiplex PCR, and TCRdb's table has in-frame clones only and misses some. Among roughly 60,000 clones listed, 55% to 75% were seen once. The authors isolated CD4+ T cells after about eleven days of culture. The sample was CD4+ T cells from PBMCs cultured without peptide, taken before COVID-19 vaccination. The receptors stem from a human donor who had a prior SARS-CoV-2 infection.

This rearrangement joins TRBV6-5 to TRBJ2-7; 7 bases are a match to TRBD1. V was pared by 5 bases and J by 5 bases, with 12 bases of the junction left unmatched. The CDR3 consists of 15 residues. CDR1 MNHEY and CDR2 SVGAGI come from the germline V gene. The chain's CDR3 is CASSTRNRGIDEQYF. CDR3 in DNA: TGTGCCAGCAGTACCCGGAACAGGGGTATTGACGAGCAGTACTTC.

CDR3 nucleotide sequence: TGTGCCAGCAGCGTAGGGCTAAACAATGAGCAGTTCTTC. Its protein product is CASSVGLNNEQFF. V usage is TRBV9 and J usage is TRBJ2-1, with D unclear. This CDR3 contains 13 residues. From germline, CDR1 is SGDLS and CDR2 YYNGEE. V lost 0 bases to trimming and J lost 5 bases, with 6 bases between them.

V is TRBV6-5 and J is TRBJ2-2, with D possibly being TRBD1 (5 bases). Germline CDR1 MNHEY, CDR2 SVGAGI. Trimming stripped 7 bases from V and 4 bases from J, with 16 bases between. This CDR3 is 15 amino acids long. The DNA of the CDR3 is TGTGCCAGCAAGGGGCTAGGCCTTGGCACCGGGGAGCTGTTTTTT. Protein product: CASKGLGLGTGELFF.

The gene calls are TRBV27 and TRBJ2-5; 8 positions match TRBD1. J lost 4 bases, V lost 5 bases, and 15 bases had no gene match. The CDR3 consists of 17 residues. In germline, CDR1 is MNHEY, CDR2 SMNVEV (reference sequence). Here the CDR3 reads CASSPNSFRGRAETQYF. The CDR3 nucleotides read TGTGCCAGCAGTCCTAACTCATTCAGGGGGCGCGCAGAGACCCAGTACTTC.

The rearrangement joins TRBV27 to TRBJ1-3; D unclear. V lost 4 bases, J lost 2 bases, and 9 bases lay in between. Germline CDR1 and CDR2: MNHEY and SMNVEV (reference sequence). This CDR3 has 14 residues. The CDR3 DNA is TGTGCCAGCAGTTCGCGGGGAGCTGGAAACACCATATATTTT. This codes for CASSSRGAGNTIYF.

The chain joins TRBV20-1 to TRBJ2-5; no clear D gene. CDR1 and CDR2 from the germline V gene are DFQATT and SNEGSKA (reference sequence). The CDR3 has 12 amino acids. With 3 bases removed from V and 4 bases from J, the gap between germline ends came to 9 bases. The CDR3 nucleotides are TGCAGTGCTAGTCGGCTAGGAGAGACCCAGTACTTC. Protein: CSASRLGETQYF.

V and J are TRBV6-5 and TRBJ2-7; 7 nucleotides line up with TRBD1. CDR1 is MNHEY, CDR2 SVGAGI, per germline. With V trimmed by 10 bases and J by 2 bases, 5 bases remained unmatched. CDR3 length equals 12 residues. CDR3 amino acids: CATRDSTYEQYF. CDR3 DNA sequence: TGTGCCACCAGGGACAGTACCTACGAGCAGTACTTC.

This clone has more than one count but fewer than ten. The chain carries TRBV7-2 and TRBJ2-5, with D uncertain. The germline gives CDR1 SGHTA, CDR2 FQGNSA. The V end was cut by 5 bases, the J end by 0 bases, with 13 bases between. This CDR3 comprises 15 residues. CDR3 amino acids: CASSPRARDQETQYF. As DNA, the CDR3 is TGTGCCAGCAGCCCCCGGGCCCGCGACCAAGAGACCCAGTACTTC. Drawing the rest from reference TRBV7-2 and TRBJ2-5, the complete variable domain is GAGVSQSPSNKVTEKGKDVELRCDPISGHTALYWYRQSLGQGLEFLIYFQGNSAPDKSGLPSDRFSAERTGGSVSTLTIQRTQQEDSAVYLCASSPRARDQETQYFGPGTRLLVL.

This sequence joins TRBV9 and TRBJ2-1; D might be TRBD2 (5 bases). CDR3 length: 13 amino acids. The V gene lost 0 bases and the J gene lost 12 bases, with 13 bases spanning the gap. CDR1 is SGDLS and CDR2 is YYNGEE in the germline V gene. The CDR3 region is CASSVDSKRVQFF. Written as DNA, the CDR3 is TGTGCCAGCAGCGTAGATAGCAAGAGGGTGCAGTTCTTC.

V and J are TRBV7-2 and TRBJ2-6; D is perhaps TRBD1 (5 bases). The V end was cut by 1 base, the J end by 2 bases, with 6 bases between. This CDR3 is built from 15 residues. CDR1 and CDR2 from the germline V gene are SGHTA and FQGNSA. DNA for the CDR3: TGTGCCAGCAGCTTAGAGGGGACTGGGGCCAACGTCCTGACTTTC. This codes for CASSLEGTGANVLTF.

In this sample, this clone turned up a few times. The J gene is TRBJ2-7, the V gene TRBV7-9; D may be TRBD1 or TRBD2 (6 bases each). Germline values: CDR1 SEHNR, CDR2 FQNEAQ (reference sequence). Trimming shortened V by 3 bases and J by 0 bases, and 9 bases separated the two germline ends. The CDR3 spans 14 residues. CDR3 sequence (DNA): TGTGCCAGCAGCTTTGGAGGGGGCTCCTACGAGCAGTACTTC. Translated: CASSFGGGSYEQYF.

This chain uses TRBV19 with TRBJ2-1; 11 nucleotides line up with TRBD2. Germline trimming cut 10 bases from V and 3 bases from J; bases unmatched to any gene: 5. Germline V gives CDR1 LNHDA, CDR2 SQIVND (reference sequence). There are 14 residues in the CDR3. CDR3 sequence: CATRGLADYNEQFF. Here the CDR3 DNA reads TGTGCCACCAGGGGACTAGCGGACTACAATGAGCAGTTCTTC.

This chain links TRBV5-4 with TRBJ1-2; D perhaps matches TRBD1 (5 bases). Germline CDR1 is SGHNT and CDR2 is YYREEE (reference sequence). V dropped 2 bases and J dropped 7 bases, with 12 bases sitting between them. CDR3 size: 13 residues. Here the CDR3 reads CASSFEGASGYTF. The CDR3 nucleotides are TGTGCCAGCAGCTTCGAAGGGGCTAGTGGCTACACCTTC. Based on the CDR3 plus reference TRBV5-4 and TRBJ1-2, the full variable domain is ETGVTQSPTHLIKTRGQQVTLRCSSQSGHNTVSWYQQALGQGPQFIFQYYREEENGRGNFPPRFSGLQFPNYSSELNVNALELDDSALYLCASSFEGASGYTFGSGTRLTVV.

The chain couples TRBV5-1 to TRBJ2-7; the match to TRBD2 covers 8 bases. The V gene's germline CDR1 is SGHRS and CDR2 YFSETQ. This CDR3 region has 15 residues. V gave up 4 bases and J gave up 5 bases; unmatched junction bases: 11. The CDR3 here is CASSPGGGLLNEQYF. Here the CDR3 DNA reads TGCGCCAGCAGCCCGGGGGGGGGCCTGTTAAACGAGCAGTACTTC.

The genes are TRBV11-3 and TRBJ2-7; D is undetermined. CDR3 length: 13 amino acids. CDR1 is SGHNT, CDR2 YENEEA, per germline. V lost 3 bases and J 4 bases, leaving 10 bases between the germline ends. The CDR3 spells CASSFSSLYEQYF. Here the CDR3 DNA reads TGTGCCAGCAGCTTCAGTTCCCTATACGAGCAGTACTTC.